The 17 T cell receptor beta chains listed next were all sequenced from one sample in a study of vaccination and CD4 T cells after COVID-19. TCRdb redid the calling of the PCR reads with MiXCR, one entry per CDR3 protein. Of roughly 20,000 distinct CDR3 sequences detected, 60% appear once; the ten largest clones hold 0.95% to 1.2%. Material: CD4+ T cells from blood, obtained after SARS-CoV-2 vaccination. These TCRs come from a human donor who had recovered from COVID-19.

The rearrangement uses TRBV2 and TRBJ2-2; 11 nucleotides line up with TRBD2. V shed 6 bases, J shed 5 bases, and the junction held 5 bases outside the gene matches. CDR1 SNHLY and CDR2 FYNNEI come from the germline V gene. The CDR3 is 15 amino acids. The CDR3 is CASRAGTSGTGELFF. In DNA, the CDR3 is TGTGCCAGCAGAGCCGGGACTAGCGGTACCGGGGAGCTGTTTTTT.

The chain uses TRBV6-1 and TRBJ2-3; 8 bases match TRBD2. The V gene end was trimmed by 6 bases and the J gene end by 6 bases; junction bases not matched to a gene: 8. This CDR3 comprises 14 residues. Germline CDR1 reads MNHNS; CDR2 reads SASEGT. The CDR3 DNA reads TGTGCCAGCAGCCCAGCGGGAGTTCGGGATACGCAGTATTTT. This sequence encodes CASSPAGVRDTQYF.

The chain is built from TRBV7-9 and TRBJ2-1, with 10 bases that match TRBD2. Germline assignment: CDR1 SEHNR and CDR2 FQNEAQ (reference sequence). The CDR3 is made up of 16 amino acids. Germline trimming cut 1 base from V and 6 bases from J; bases unmatched to any gene: 6. CDR3 in amino acids: CASSLGASGRINEQFF. Written as DNA, the CDR3 is TGTGCCAGCAGCTTAGGGGCTAGCGGGAGAATCAATGAGCAGTTCTTC.

The chain carries TRBV2 and TRBJ2-3; 7 bases fit TRBD2. Germline trimming cut 5 bases from V and 6 bases from J; bases unmatched to any gene: 2. The CDR3 covers 12 residues. CDR1 and CDR2 (germline): SNHLY, FYNNEI. In DNA, the CDR3 is TGTGCCAGCAGTCAGGGAGGGGATACGCAGTATTTT. It encodes CASSQGGDTQYF.

This clonotype has a handful of counts. This rearrangement joins TRBV19 to TRBJ1-1, with TRBD1 matching over 8 bases. From germline, CDR1 is LNHDA and CDR2 SQIVND (reference sequence). The CDR3 length is 17 residues. After removal of 6 bases from V and 2 bases from J, the junction contained 14 bases not matched to a gene. The CDR3 loop is CASRNRQGTKRNTEAFF. DNA of the CDR3: TGTGCCAGTAGAAATAGACAGGGGACAAAGCGAAACACTGAAGCTTTCTTT. Supplemented by reference TRBV19 and TRBJ1-1, the full variable domain reads DGGITQSPKYLFRKEGQNVTLSCEQNLNHDAMYWYRQDPGQGLRLIYYSQIVNDFQKGDIAEGYSVSREKKESFPLTVTSAQKNPTAFYLCASRNRQGTKRNTEAFFGQGTRLTVV.

This chain uses TRBV27 with TRBJ1-5; the D is unclear. The V end lost 5 bases, the J end lost 0 bases, and 11 bases lay between the germline ends. CDR1 is MNHEY and CDR2 is SMNVEV in the germline V gene (reference sequence). The CDR3 sequence is 15 residues long. CDR3 DNA sequence: TGTGCCAGCAGTCCGACTGAATATAGCAATCAGCCCCAGCATTTT. It specifies CASSPTEYSNQPQHF.

This sequence joins TRBV7-2 and TRBJ2-7; the D call may be TRBD1 or TRBD2 (5 bases each). The CDR3 sequence is 14 residues long. Germline lookup yields CDR1 SGHTA and CDR2 FQGNSA. The germline V and J ends were trimmed by 4 bases and 2 bases, with 12 bases remaining between them. CDR3 DNA sequence: TGTGCCAGCAGCTCCCGGGACCCAACCTACGAGCAGTACTTC. Translated, it gives CASSSRDPTYEQYF.

V is TRBV19 and J is TRBJ2-6, with D maybe TRBD1 (6 bases). CDR1 and CDR2 from the germline V gene are LNHDA and SQIVND (reference sequence). The CDR3 length is 16 residues. V lost 6 bases to trimming and J lost 3 bases, with 15 bases between them. The CDR3 nucleotides are TGTGCCAGTAGCCTCATTACAGGGCTTGGGGCCAACGTCCTGACTTTC. Translating it yields CASSLITGLGANVLTF. Full variable domain (rest looked up from reference TRBV19 and TRBJ2-6): DGGITQSPKYLFRKEGQNVTLSCEQNLNHDAMYWYRQDPGQGLRLIYYSQIVNDFQKGDIAEGYSVSREKKESFPLTVTSAQKNPTAFYLCASSLITGLGANVLTFGAGSRLTVL.

The table lists this clonotype with a count of one. The chain joins TRBV15 to TRBJ2-1; 11 nucleotides agree with TRBD2. CDR1 is LNHNV, CDR2 YYDKDF, per germline (reference sequence). Trimming cost V 3 bases and J 8 bases; bases outside gene matches: 9. CDR3 length equals 16 residues. This CDR3 is CATSRKVGLAVDEQFF. In DNA form, the CDR3 reads TGTGCCACCAGCAGGAAGGTGGGACTAGCGGTCGATGAGCAGTTCTTC.

The chain links TRBV6-1 to TRBJ1-1; possibly TRBD1 for D (5 bases). The V gene lost 8 bases and the J gene lost 0 bases, with 10 bases spanning the gap. Germline V gives CDR1 MNHNS, CDR2 SASEGT. This CDR3 has 13 residues. CDR3 sequence: CASGGRVNTEAFF. As DNA, the CDR3 is TGTGCCAGCGGGGGACGGGTGAACACTGAAGCTTTCTTT.

The chain combines TRBV24-1 with TRBJ2-1; 7 bases agree with TRBD2. CDR1 and CDR2 (germline): KGHDR, SFDVKD. CDR3 size: 16 residues. V lost 3 bases to trimming and J lost 7 bases; unmatched junction nucleotides: 11. This CDR3 reads CATSDPTSNTRNEQFF. For the CDR3, the DNA is TGTGCCACCAGTGATCCGACTAGCAATACAAGAAATGAGCAGTTCTTC.

CDR3 nucleotide sequence: TGTGCCAGCAGTTACTCCGTATATCGGACAGGGCATGTCTATGGCTACACCTTC. Protein: CASSYSVYRTGHVYGYTF. The V gene is TRBV6-5, the J gene TRBJ1-2; 8 nucleotides agree with TRBD1. Looked up from germline, CDR1 is MNHEY and CDR2 is SVGAGI. V dropped 0 bases and J dropped 4; count of bases not matched to a gene: 13. CDR3 length equals 18 residues.

The gene calls are TRBV5-4 and TRBJ2-5; TRBD2 matches at 7 bases. J gave up 4 bases and V 4 bases, and 4 bases lay outside the gene matches. Germline V CDR1 and CDR2: SGHNT, YYREEE (reference sequence). This CDR3 has 13 amino acids. The chain's CDR3 is CASSRDYGETQYF. CDR3 nucleotide sequence: TGTGCCAGCAGCCGGGACTACGGAGAGACCCAGTACTTC. The full variable domain, its missing parts supplied by reference TRBV5-4 and TRBJ2-5, is ETGVTQSPTHLIKTRGQQVTLRCSSQSGHNTVSWYQQALGQGPQFIFQYYREEENGRGNFPPRFSGLQFPNYSSELNVNALELDDSALYLCASSRDYGETQYFGPGTRLLVL.

The DNA for the CDR3 is TGTGCCAGCAGACCCAGGGGGATCACTGAAGCTTTCTTT. Protein: CASRPRGITEAFF. The rearrangement joins TRBV5-8 to TRBJ1-1; the match to TRBD1 covers 7 bases. The CDR3 is 13 amino acids. Germline assignment: CDR1 SGHTS and CDR2 YDEGEE. Trimming took 5 bases from V and 4 from J; bases not matched to a gene: 5.

This sequence joins TRBV7-2 and TRBJ1-5, with unresolved D. The CDR3 contains 12 residues. Germline CDR1 reads SGHTA; CDR2 reads FQGNSA. The germline V and J ends were trimmed by 4 bases and 5 bases, with 6 bases remaining between them. The CDR3 nucleotides read TGTGCCAGCAGCTCCGGTTATCAGCCCCAGCATTTT. Encoded protein: CASSSGYQPQHF.

V is TRBV11-3 and J is TRBJ2-3; D gene unclear. V shed 1 base and J shed 6 bases, with 8 bases lying between them. The CDR3 has 13 amino acids. CDR1 and CDR2 (germline): SGHNT, YENEEA. The CDR3 here is CASSLARRDTQYF. Here the CDR3 DNA reads TGTGCCAGCAGCTTAGCGAGGCGGGATACGCAGTATTTT.

The chain joins TRBV30 to TRBJ1-1, with D perhaps TRBD1 (5 bases). Trimming removed 2 bases at V and 5 bases at J, with 15 bases between. The CDR3 covers 14 residues. CDR1 is GTSNPN and CDR2 is SVGIG in the germline V gene (reference sequence). CDR3 protein: CAWSFPGARTEAFF. Written as DNA, the CDR3 is TGTGCCTGGAGTTTTCCCGGGGCTAGGACTGAAGCTTTCTTT.